These T cell receptor beta chains were read from a single sample in a study of shared clonotypes between healthy human individuals. Some clones are missing from TCRdb's copy, which holds only in-frame ones; the method was immunoSEQ multiplex PCR. Of about 480,000 clones in the sample, roughly 85% were seen once. Sequencing was performed on PBMCs. The receptors were gathered from a middle-aged woman in good health. Some clones in this sample may be carry-over from other donors' samples. The CDR3 runs from the conserved cysteine through the conserved F or W. D genes are given only for firm matches. The listing skips clone size in some rows; elsewhere it reads once, few, many or a size class.

d_call j_call v_call clone_size cdr3_nt cdr3_aa
- TRBJ2-3 TRBV6-5 - TGTGCCAGCATGCAAGATACGCAGTATTTT CASMQDTQYF
- TRBJ2-5 TRBV29-1 - TGCAGCGTTGAGCAGGGGCCTGGAGAGACCCAGTACTTC CSVEQGPGETQYF
TRBD2 TRBJ2-2 TRBV5-4 - TGTGCCAGCAGCTTAACTAGCGGGATGGCGGGGGGGGAGCTGTTTTTT CASSLTSGMAGGELFF
- TRBJ2-7 TRBV7-9 - TGTGCCAGCAGCGGACAGAGCTACGAGCAGTACTTC CASSGQSYEQYF
- TRBJ1-5 TRBV7-8 few TGTGCCAGCAGCTTAGCGGCGGGTTGGAGCAATCAGCCCCAGCATTTT CASSLAAGWSNQPQHF
TRBD2 TRBJ2-1 TRBV7-9 - TGTGCCAGCAGCGGGACTAGCGGGATCCTAATCAATGAGCAGTTCTTC CASSGTSGILINEQFF
- TRBJ2-2 TRBV19 - TGTGCCAGTAGTATAGGGAGCAGGGGCACCGGGGAGCTGTTTTTT CASSIGSRGTGELFF
TRBD2 TRBJ2-7 TRBV2 - TGTGCCAGCAGGGCCGGGGAGGGCTTGGAGCAGTACTTC CASRAGEGLEQYF
TRBD1 TRBJ1-2 TRBV2 - TGTGCCAGCAGTGAAGGACAGGGGTACGGCTACACCTTC CASSEGQGYGYTF
TRBD1 TRBJ1-4 TRBV5-1 - TGCGCCAGCAGCTTAGGACAGGTGGGAGAAAAACTGTTTTTT CASSLGQVGEKLFF
- TRBJ2-2 TRBV15 - TGTGCCACCAGCAGGGCCGGGGGCACCGGGGAGCTGTTTTTT CATSRAGGTGELFF
TRBD2 TRBJ2-7 TRBV5-1 once TGCGCCAGCAGCCCCCAAGTGACTAGCTCCGAGCAGTACTTC CASSPQVTSSEQYF
TRBD1 TRBJ2-3 TRBV19 - TGTGCCAGTAGTATTCAACAGGGGTTCACAGATACGCAGTATTTT CASSIQQGFTDTQYF
TRBD2 TRBJ2-3 TRBV28 - TGTGCCAGCAGTTCCTCCGGACTAGCGAAGAACACAGATACGCAGTATTTT CASSSSGLAKNTDTQYF
- TRBJ1-5 TRBV9 - TGTGCCAGCAGCGTAGATGCAGGGCGCCAGCCCCAGCATTTT CASSVDAGRQPQHF
- TRBJ1-2 TRBV28 - TGTGCCAGCAGTTTTGGGTCTTATGGCTACACCTTC CASSFGSYGYTF
- TRBJ2-1 TRBV7-9 - TGTGCCAGCAGCTTAGCCCTAGGGTCTAACAATGAGCAGTTCTTC CASSLALGSNNEQFF
TRBD2 TRBJ2-2 TRBV9 - TGTGCCAGCAGCCCTACTAGCGATTCGAACACCGGGGAGCTGTTTTTT CASSPTSDSNTGELFF
- TRBJ1-3 TRBV5-1 - TGCGCCAGCAGCCCTGATGGATCTGGAAACACCATATATTTT CASSPDGSGNTIYF
- TRBJ2-7 TRBV21-1 - TGTGCCAGCAGCCCCGCCCTCTACGAGCAGTACTTC CASSPALYEQYF
- TRBJ2-5 TRBV27 - TGTGCCAGCAGTTTCACCGGATCGGGAGAGACCCAGTACTTC CASSFTGSGETQYF
- TRBJ1-1 TRBV28 once TGTGCCAGCAGTACACCTTATGAGTACACTGAAGCTTTCTTT CASSTPYEYTEAFF
TRBD1 TRBJ1-1 TRBV19 few TGTGCCACCGCACAGGGGTACACTGAAGCTTTCTTT CATAQGYTEAFF
TRBD2 TRBJ2-7 TRBV11-2 - TGTGCCAGCAGCTTCGAACTAGCGGGCAACGAGCAGTACTTC CASSFELAGNEQYF
- TRBJ2-3 TRBV7-9 - TGTGCCAGCAGCTTAATCGGAGATACGCAGTATTTT CASSLIGDTQYF
TRBD2 TRBJ2-5 TRBV2 - TGTGCCAGCAGGCAAGGACTAGCGGAGGGGGCCCAGTACTTC CASRQGLAEGAQYF
- TRBJ2-7 TRBV18 - TGTGCCAGCTCTCCGGGACTGCTGGCCTACGAGCAGTACTTC CASSPGLLAYEQYF
TRBD1 TRBJ2-2 TRBV27 few TGTGCCAGCAGTTCCCGGACAGGGGGCGGGGAGCTGTTTTTT CASSSRTGGGELFF
TRBD1 TRBJ1-1 TRBV5-1 - TGCGCCAGCAGCATGGGACAGGCTAAAGCTTTCTTT CASSMGQAKAFF
TRBD1 TRBJ2-6 TRBV14 - TGTGCCAGCAGCCAAGAGTCGGGACAGGGTCTCTCTGGGGCCAACGTCCTGACTTTC CASSQESGQGLSGANVLTF
- TRBJ1-5 TRBV7-2 few TGTGCCAGCAGCTTAGCGCCAGGGCTCCAGCATTTT CASSLAPGLQHF
TRBD1 TRBJ2-7 TRBV2 - TGTGCCAGCAGAACCGGGACAGGGTGGACCTACGAGCAGTACTTC CASRTGTGWTYEQYF
- TRBJ1-4 TRBV5-4 - TGTGCCAGCAGCTTGGCCTCAGGGGTTGGGGAAAAACTGTTTTTT CASSLASGVGEKLFF
- TRBJ1-3 TRBV30 - TGTGCCTGGAGTTCAGGGGTAAACACCATATATTTT CAWSSGVNTIYF
- TRBJ1-5 TRBV30 - TGTGCCTGGAGTGTACAGGGTTATCAGCCCCAGCATTTT CAWSVQGYQPQHF
TRBD2 TRBJ2-5 TRBV18 once TGTGCCAGCTCACCGGGGTTAGCGGGAGTACAGGAGACCCAGTACTTC CASSPGLAGVQETQYF
TRBD1 TRBJ2-2 TRBV5-4 - TGTGCCATAGGGGATCAGACAGGGTATCTAGCCGGGGAGCTGTTTTTT CAIGDQTGYLAGELFF
- TRBJ1-5 TRBV19 - TGTGCCAGTAGTATGTCGGATTATAGCAATCAGCCCCAGCATTTT CASSMSDYSNQPQHF
- TRBJ2-2 TRBV30 - TGTGCCTGGGACAACTCGAACACCGGGGAGCTGTTTTTT CAWDNSNTGELFF
- TRBJ2-2 TRBV5-3 - TGTGCCAGAAGCTTGGAGGGATGGGACTCACTAAACACCGGGGAGCTGTTTTTT CARSLEGWDSLNTGELFF